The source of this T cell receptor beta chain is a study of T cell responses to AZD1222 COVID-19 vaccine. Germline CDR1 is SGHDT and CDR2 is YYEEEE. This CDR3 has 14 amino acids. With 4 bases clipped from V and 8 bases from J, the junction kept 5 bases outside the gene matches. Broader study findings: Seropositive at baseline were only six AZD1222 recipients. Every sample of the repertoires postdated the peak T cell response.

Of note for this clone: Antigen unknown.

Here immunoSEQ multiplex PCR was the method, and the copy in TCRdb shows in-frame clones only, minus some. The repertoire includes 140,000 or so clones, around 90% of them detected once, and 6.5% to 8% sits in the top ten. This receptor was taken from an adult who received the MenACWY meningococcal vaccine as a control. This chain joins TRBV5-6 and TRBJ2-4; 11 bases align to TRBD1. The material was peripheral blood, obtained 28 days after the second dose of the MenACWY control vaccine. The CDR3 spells CASSPGGQGDIQYF. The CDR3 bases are TGTGCCAGCAGCCCCGGGGGACAGGGGGACATTCAGTACTTC.